This passage covers 28 T cell receptor beta chains from one sample sequenced in a study of cytomegalovirus exposure and HLA in healthy donors. With 60 Vbeta and 13 Jbeta primers, the PCR was carried out. Method: immunoSEQ multiplex PCR; TCRdb's copy keeps in-frame clones and lacks some. The table has under 200,000 clones, roughly 72% seen once. Material: PBMCs. The source of these receptors is a woman between 25 and 40 years old in good health and CMV-seropositive.

The table lists this clone with a count of one. The chain recombines TRBV5-6 with TRBJ1-2; D is undetermined. In germline, CDR1 is SGHDT, CDR2 YYEEEE. CDR3 length equals 13 residues. The V and J ends lost 7 bases and 3 bases respectively, with 13 bases between them. This chain's CDR3 is CASLKERDYGYTF. The CDR3 DNA is TGTGCCAGCCTAAAGGAGAGGGACTATGGCTACACCTTC.

The genes are TRBV7-2 and TRBJ2-2; 8 nucleotides match TRBD1. After removal of 5 bases from V and 0 bases from J, the junction contained 5 bases not matched to a gene. CDR1 is SGHTA, CDR2 FQGNSA, per germline. The CDR3 is 16 amino acids. As DNA, the CDR3 is TGTGCCAGCAGCACCAGGGACAGGCCGAACACCGGGGAGCTGTTTTTT. Translating gives CASSTRDRPNTGELFF.

The CDR3 nucleotides are TGTGCCAGCAGCCAAAGGTCAGGACTGCCTAATAGAGATACGCAGTATTTT. It encodes CASSQRSGLPNRDTQYF. The chain has TRBV5-4 and TRBJ2-3; a possible D gene is TRBD2 (5 bases). Trimming shortened V by 4 bases and J by 5 bases, and 23 bases separated the two germline ends. From germline, CDR1 is SGHNT and CDR2 YYREEE (reference sequence). The CDR3 totals 17 residues.

The chain links TRBV7-2 to TRBJ1-5; no definite D call. The CDR3 length is 16 residues. CDR1 SGHTA and CDR2 FQGNSA come from the germline V gene. V was trimmed by 3 bases and J by 3 bases, leaving 15 bases between them. This CDR3 is CASSLSLVGYNQPQHF. CDR3 nucleotide sequence: TGTGCCAGCAGCTTGTCGTTGGTCGGTTACAATCAGCCCCAGCATTTT.

V is TRBV30 and J is TRBJ1-1; TRBD1 aligns across 8 bases. Germline V gene lookup returns CDR1 GTSNPN and CDR2 SVGIG (reference sequence). V shed 2 bases and J 7 bases; nucleotides not matched to a gene: 9. The CDR3 extends over 14 amino acids. The CDR3 sequence is CAWSTQGARGEAFF. For the CDR3, the DNA is TGTGCCTGGAGTACCCAGGGGGCTAGGGGTGAAGCTTTCTTT.

V and J are TRBV30 and TRBJ1-2, with D perhaps TRBD1 (5 bases). Looked up from germline, CDR1 is GTSNPN and CDR2 is SVGIG (reference sequence). Trimming left V 4 bases short and J 7 bases short, with 16 bases between. This CDR3 comprises 13 residues. The CDR3 DNA follows: TGTGCCTGGAATGTAATCGGGGGAGGTGGCTACACCTTC. The encoded protein is CAWNVIGGGGYTF.

This chain connects TRBV10-3 to TRBJ1-2; weak D call: TRBD1 (5 bases). The ends were cut back, 0 bases at V and 6 bases at J, with 17 bases in the middle. The CDR3 has 16 residues. Germline lookup yields CDR1 ENHRY and CDR2 SYGVKD. The CDR3 spells CAISESLGGDRHGYTF. DNA of the CDR3: TGTGCCATCAGTGAGTCGCTCGGGGGAGATAGGCATGGCTACACCTTC.

The CDR3 nucleotides read TGTGCCAGCAGTTGGCTGAGCGTGAGCTCCTACAATGAGCAGTTCTTC. It codes for CASSWLSVSSYNEQFF. The chain couples TRBV28 to TRBJ2-1; D not certain. This CDR3 is built from 16 residues. V was pared by 4 bases and J by 0 bases, with 13 bases between. The germline CDR1 and CDR2 sequences are MDHEN and SYDVKM.

This chain joins TRBV7-2 and TRBJ2-3, with D possibly being TRBD1 (6 bases). V was shortened by 2 bases and J by 4 bases, with 10 bases between the two germline ends. This CDR3 is built from 14 residues. The germline V gene has CDR1 SGHTA and CDR2 FQGNSA. CDR3 in amino acids: CASSLSRTADTQYF. CDR3 bases: TGTGCCAGCAGCTTATCCAGGACAGCAGATACGCAGTATTTT.

This clone was observed a few times. Written as DNA, the CDR3 is TGTGCCAGCAGCTTAGGAGCGGGGCCGCCCACCTACGAGCAGTACTTC. Its protein product is CASSLGAGPPTYEQYF. The gene calls are TRBV13 and TRBJ2-7, with TRBD2 matching 7 bases. J gave up 2 bases and V 0 bases, and 7 bases lay outside the gene matches. CDR3 length: 16 residues. From germline, CDR1 is PRHDT and CDR2 FYEKMQ (reference sequence).

V is TRBV25-1 and J is TRBJ2-5; TRBD2 matches at 7 bases. V lost 1 base to trimming and J lost 2 bases; unmatched junction nucleotides: 4. There are 15 residues in the CDR3. Per the germline V gene, CDR1 is MGHDK and CDR2 is SYGVNS. The CDR3 sequence: CASSEWAGVQETQYF. Written as DNA, the CDR3 is TGTGCCAGCAGTGAATGGGCGGGGGTACAAGAGACCCAGTACTTC. Based on the CDR3 plus reference TRBV25-1 and TRBJ2-5, the full variable domain is EADIYQTPRYLVIGTGKKITLECSQTMGHDKMYWYQQDPGMELHLIHYSYGVNSTEKGDLSSESTVSRIRTEHFPLTLESARPSHTSQYLCASSEWAGVQETQYFGPGTRLLVL.

The chain carries TRBV11-2 and TRBJ1-2, with a weak D call TRBD1 (6 bases). Trimming removed 4 bases from V and 4 bases from J, with 19 bases in between. Germline assignment: CDR1 SGHAT and CDR2 FQNNGV. CDR3 length: 16 residues. CDR3 in amino acids: CASSSWRGAQGYGYTF. The CDR3 DNA follows: TGTGCCAGCAGCTCCTGGCGGGGGGCGCAGGGCTATGGCTACACCTTC.

The DNA of the CDR3 is TGTGCCAGCAGCTTAGGCAGGGTTAATACGAACACCGGGGAGCTGTTTTTT. Its protein product is CASSLGRVNTNTGELFF. The rearrangement uses TRBV7-8 and TRBJ2-2; tentative D call: TRBD1 (5 bases). This CDR3 comprises 17 residues. Trimming removed 1 base from V and 0 bases from J, with 12 bases in between. CDR1 is SGHVS and CDR2 is FQNEAQ in the germline V gene.

In this sample, this clone turned up a few times. The V gene is TRBV5-1, the J gene TRBJ2-2; D is ambiguous. This CDR3 contains 14 residues. The germline V and J ends were trimmed by 1 base and 2 bases, with 6 bases remaining between them. CDR1 SGHRS and CDR2 YFSETQ come from the germline V gene. This chain's CDR3 is CASSLNSNTGELFF. CDR3 sequence (DNA): TGCGCCAGCAGCTTGAACAGCAACACCGGGGAGCTGTTTTTT.

The DNA for the CDR3 is TGTGCCAGCAGCTTCAAGCCAATGGACATTCAGTACTTC. Translated: CASSFKPMDIQYF. V gene TRBV11-2 combines with J gene TRBJ2-4, with D uncertain. Trimming shortened V by 3 bases and J by 8 bases, and 11 bases separated the two germline ends. This CDR3 spans 13 amino acids. Per germline, CDR1 SGHAT and CDR2 FQNNGV.

This CDR3 reads CASSLPESGSYEQYF. In DNA, the CDR3 is TGTGCCAGCTCACTGCCAGAATCGGGCTCCTACGAGCAGTACTTC. V and J are TRBV18 and TRBJ2-7; D ambiguous. Trimming pared 4 bases from V and 0 bases from J, leaving 13 bases between. The CDR3 is 15 amino acids. Germline V gene lookup returns CDR1 KGHSH and CDR2 LQKENI.

The V and J genes are TRBV11-2 and TRBJ1-1; possible D gene TRBD1, 6 bases. Trimming took 5 bases from V and 0 from J, leaving 10 bases between them. The CDR3 totals 14 residues. CDR1 and CDR2 (germline): SGHAT, FQNNGV. The CDR3 nucleotides read TGTGCCAGCAGCCCGACAGGAATGAACACTGAAGCTTTCTTT. The encoded protein is CASSPTGMNTEAFF.

This clone was seen only once. V and J are TRBV29-1 and TRBJ1-1, with 9 bases that match TRBD1. Germline assignment: CDR1 SQVTM and CDR2 ANQGSEA. The J segment lost 11 bases and the V segment lost 4 bases, leaving 14 bases of the junction unmatched. CDR3 length: 14 amino acids. CDR3 coding DNA: TGCAGCGTTGGAGAGGGACAGGGTAACGTCGGGGCTTTCTTT. The encoded protein is CSVGEGQGNVGAFF.

The chain recombines TRBV7-9 with TRBJ1-1, with D possibly matching TRBD1 (6 bases). The germline CDR1 and CDR2 sequences are SEHNR and FQNEAQ (reference sequence). The CDR3 has 16 residues. Trimming took off 5 bases at V and 6 bases at J, with 22 bases between the two ends. CDR3 in DNA: TGTGCCAGCAGCCTCTACCGCGGGGGCGAAAGGGCTGAAGCTTTCTTT. Encoded protein: CASSLYRGGERAEAFF.

The genes are TRBV10-3 and TRBJ1-4; D possibly corresponds to TRBD1 (5 bases). The CDR3 has 12 residues. Germline CDR1 ENHRY, CDR2 SYGVKD. V shed 8 bases and J shed 5 bases, with 9 bases lying between them. CDR3 coding DNA: TGTGCCATCGGGGGGGGAAATGAAAAACTGTTTTTT. This gives the protein CAIGGGNEKLFF.

In its sample, this clone was seen a few times. J is TRBJ1-3 and V is TRBV4-3; no firm D call. Trimming took off 0 bases at V and 3 bases at J, with 15 bases between the two ends. This CDR3 comprises 17 residues. Germline V gene sequence: CDR1 LGHNA, CDR2 YSLEER. The CDR3, as DNA: TGCGCCAGCAGCCAAGATGGAGGCGAGGGCTTTGGAAACACCATATATTTT. Protein product: CASSQDGGEGFGNTIYF.

This chain uses TRBV7-8 with TRBJ2-3; 8 nucleotides match TRBD1. The trim removed 5 bases at V and 4 bases at J, leaving 11 bases unmatched. The CDR3 covers 16 residues. Per the germline V gene, CDR1 is SGHVS and CDR2 is FQNEAQ. The CDR3 DNA follows: TGTGCCAGCAGCGGAGCAGGGGGCCCGGTCGCAGATACGCAGTATTTT. Translating it yields CASSGAGGPVADTQYF.

The chain joins TRBV30 to TRBJ1-1; D is perhaps TRBD1 (6 bases). Germline CDR1 GTSNPN, CDR2 SVGIG (reference sequence). CDR3 size: 15 residues. The V end lost 0 bases, the J end lost 4 bases, and 15 bases lay between the germline ends. As DNA, the CDR3 is TGTGCCTGGAGTGTACGTGGGACAACGGGCACTGAAGCTTTCTTT. Residues: CAWSVRGTTGTEAFF.

This clone was seen only a few times. An end of the junction differs from the germline gene, which may be a read error. The chain combines TRBV5-6 with TRBJ2-3, with D perhaps matching TRBD1 or TRBD2 (6 bases each). Germline values: CDR1 SGHDT, CDR2 YYEEEE. The CDR3 loop spans 16 amino acids. This chain's CDR3 is CASTLGAGQGTDTQYF. The CDR3 nucleotides are TGTGCCAGCACCTTGGGGGCGGGGCAGGGCACAGATACGCAGTATTTT.

This chain joins TRBV6-6 and TRBJ1-2; TRBD1 matches at 12 bases. The CDR3 loop spans 14 amino acids. CDR1 is MNHNY and CDR2 is SVGAGI in the germline V gene (reference sequence). V shed 7 bases and J 9 bases; nucleotides not matched to a gene: 9. This CDR3 reads CASTPIGTGGRYTF. CDR3 bases: TGTGCCAGCACTCCCATCGGGACAGGGGGCCGCTACACCTTC.

The gene calls are TRBV12-5 and TRBJ2-1, with 10 bases that match TRBD2. J was trimmed by 1 base and V by 2 bases; bases with no gene match: 2. This CDR3 comprises 16 residues. Looked up from germline, CDR1 is LGHNT and CDR2 is FRNRAP. The CDR3 nucleotides read TGTGCTAGTGGTTTGACTAGCGGGAAGTCCTACAATGAGCAGTTCTTC. Residues: CASGLTSGKSYNEQFF. Together with reference TRBV12-5 and TRBJ2-1, the CDR3 gives the full variable domain: DARVTQTPRHKVTEMGQEVTMRCQPILGHNTVFWYRQTMMQGLELLAYFRNRAPLDDSGMPKDRFSAEMPDATLATLKIQPSEPRDSAVYFCASGLTSGKSYNEQFFGPGTRLTVL.

CDR3 sequence reads: CASSILPLDKANYGYTF. DNA for the CDR3: TGTGCCAGCAGTATTTTACCGTTAGACAAAGCTAACTATGGCTACACCTTC. J is TRBJ1-2 and V is TRBV27; D call uncertain. V shed 5 bases and J shed 0 bases, with 19 bases lying between them. The length of the CDR3 is 17 residues. Looked up from germline, CDR1 is MNHEY and CDR2 is SMNVEV (reference sequence).

The chain has TRBV5-6 and TRBJ1-2; TRBD1 matches at 10 bases. Germline CDR1 reads SGHDT; CDR2 reads YYEEEE. V dropped 3 bases and J dropped 7; count of bases not matched to a gene: 15. This CDR3 region has 17 residues. The CDR3 bases are TGTGCCAGCAGCTCAACCGGGACAGGGGTCACGATAGGTGGCTACACCTTC. Its protein product is CASSSTGTGVTIGGYTF.